In its sample, the clone carrying this TCR beta chain was seen once. Trimming cost V 6 bases and J 1 base, with 18 bases left between them. Germline CDR1 reads DFQATT; CDR2 reads SNEGSKA (reference sequence). This CDR3 is 15 amino acids long. The data are from a study of blood T cells in healthy people across ages. Primed by a sample-barcoded 5' primer and a J-beta primer mix, a second PCR proceeded for about 6 to 11 cycles. MiXCR was run by TCRdb on the 5' RACE reads, yielding one entry per CDR3 protein. Among 500,000 to 700,000 distinct CDR3 sequences listed, under 30% were seen once. Specimen: blood. The chain is built from TRBV20-1 and TRBJ1-2, with D perhaps matching TRBD1 (6 bases). The sequence was collected from a woman older than 75 in good health. CDR3 in amino acids: CSAARRTVLNYGYTF. The CDR3 DNA is TGCAGTGCCGCTAGAAGGACAGTCCTTAACTATGGCTACACCTTC.